The 23 T cell receptor beta chains below all came from one sample that was sequenced in a study of response to subunit inactivated influenza vaccine. One entry per CDR3 protein, called by TCRdb with MiXCR from the RT-PCR reads. The sample lists around 570,000 distinct CDR3 sequences; approximately 7.6% were seen once. The specimen comprised PBMCs from blood, sampled 23 to 25 months after vaccination. These receptors were taken from a man between 50 and 69 years old who received an inactivated influenza vaccine.

As to this clonotype: A read error may be the cause here, since a much bigger clone is one base away. V usage is TRBV3-1 and J usage is TRBJ2-7, with D tentatively TRBD1 (6 bases). This CDR3 has 14 residues. The germline V gene has CDR1 LGHDT and CDR2 YNNKEL (reference sequence). CDR3 nucleotides: TGTGCCAGCAGCCACTACAGGGCGCGATACGAGGAGTACTTC. Residues: CASSHYRARYEEYF.

This clonotype occurred many times. V usage is TRBV4-2 and J usage is TRBJ2-3; 7 positions agree with TRBD2. Unmatched junction bases numbered 6, after V lost 2 bases and J lost 1 base. Germline values: CDR1 LGHNA, CDR2 YNFKEQ. The CDR3 runs 16 residues. CDR3: CASSQSTSLRTDTQYF. The CDR3 nucleotides are TGTGCCAGCAGCCAATCGACTAGCCTACGCACAGATACGCAGTATTTT.

This clonotype was picked up many times. This chain joins TRBV20-1 and TRBJ2-1; 9 bases line up with TRBD1. J was trimmed by 6 bases and V by 5 bases; bases with no gene match: 11. Germline V gene sequence: CDR1 DFQATT, CDR2 SNEGSKA (reference sequence). This CDR3 spans 15 amino acids. The CDR3 sequence is CSAQITGGAANEQFF. In DNA form, the CDR3 reads TGCAGTGCTCAAATTACAGGGGGCGCGGCCAATGAGCAGTTCTTC.

This clonotype was found a few times. The rearrangement uses TRBV4-3 and TRBJ2-3; D gene uncertain. Per the germline V gene, CDR1 is LGHNA and CDR2 is YSLEER. The CDR3 length is 15 residues. Trimming removed 4 bases at V and 0 bases at J, with 11 bases between. Written as DNA, the CDR3 is TGCGCCAGCAGCCGCCGAGAGACAAGCACAGATACGCAGTATTTT. It is translated as CASSRRETSTDTQYF.

This clonotype was counted ten times or more. The gene calls are TRBV4-3 and TRBJ2-2; no reliable D call. The CDR3 spans 13 residues. V gave up 4 bases and J gave up 6 bases, with 9 bases separating them. Germline V gene lookup returns CDR1 LGHNA and CDR2 YSLEER. The CDR3 reads CASSPSPSGELFF. CDR3 DNA sequence: TGCGCCAGCAGCCCCAGCCCTTCCGGGGAGCTGTTTTTT.

This clonotype was recorded a few times. The chain is built from TRBV18 and TRBJ2-1, with D possibly matching TRBD2 (6 bases). Per the germline V gene, CDR1 is KGHSH and CDR2 is LQKENI. The CDR3 has 16 residues. V shed 1 base and J shed 12 bases, with 22 bases lying between them. The CDR3 nucleotides are TGTGCCAGCTCACCACTTAGCGGCCAAACGAGAGTCTGGCAGTTCTTC. The encoded protein is CASSPLSGQTRVWQFF.

This clonotype was counted only a few times. This chain joins TRBV5-6 and TRBJ2-3; maybe TRBD1 (5 bases). Trimming stripped 0 bases from V and 8 bases from J, with 10 bases between. The CDR3 has 13 amino acids. The germline CDR1 and CDR2 sequences are SGHDT and YYEEEE. CDR3 sequence: CASSLAEGATQYF. CDR3 sequence (DNA): TGTGCCAGCAGCTTGGCCGAAGGGGCTACGCAGTATTTT.

This clonotype was observed at least ten times. The chain combines TRBV10-3 with TRBJ1-2, with D perhaps matching TRBD1 (6 bases). The CDR3 length is 18 residues. The V end was cut by 0 bases, the J end by 5 bases, with 22 bases between. Germline V gene data show CDR1 as ENHRY and CDR2 as SYGVKD. The CDR3 loop reads CAISESGAGQWERYGYTF. The DNA of the CDR3 is TGTGCCATCAGTGAGTCGGGGGCCGGCCAGTGGGAACGATATGGCTACACCTTC.

This clonotype was recorded many times. The chain combines TRBV4-2 with TRBJ2-1; D gene uncertain. CDR1 is LGHNA and CDR2 is YNFKEQ in the germline V gene. Trimming pared 4 bases from V and 9 bases from J, leaving 19 bases between. The length of the CDR3 is 15 residues. CDR3 sequence: CASSLELQGFFEQFF. CDR3 nucleotides: TGTGCCAGCAGCCTTGAATTGCAAGGGTTTTTTGAGCAGTTCTTC.

The V and J genes are TRBV4-2 and TRBJ2-5; D is unclear. CDR3 size: 14 residues. CDR1 is LGHNA, CDR2 YNFKEQ, per germline. V gave up 0 bases and J gave up 5 bases, with 10 bases separating them. The CDR3 DNA reads as TGTGCCAGCAGCCAAGATAAGCTGGGGGAGACCCAGTACTTC. It translates to CASSQDKLGETQYF.

This clonotype was seen many times. This chain connects TRBV15 to TRBJ2-7, with 9 bases that match TRBD1. The V gene end was trimmed by 4 bases and the J gene end by 1 base; junction bases not matched to a gene: 2. The CDR3 covers 14 residues. From germline, CDR1 is LNHNV and CDR2 YYDKDF (reference sequence). Here the CDR3 DNA reads TGTGCCACCAGCAAGACAGGGGGGTCCTACGAGCAGTACTTC. It codes for CATSKTGGSYEQYF.

This clonotype was seen at least ten times. V usage is TRBV12-3 or TRBV12-4 and J usage is TRBJ2-1, with D tentatively TRBD1 (6 bases). Trimming shortened V by 5 bases and J by 7 bases, and 12 bases separated the two germline ends. CDR3 length: 13 amino acids. The CDR3 DNA reads as TGTGCCAGCAGTGGAACAGGGCTGAATGAGCAGTTCTTC. Its translation is CASSGTGLNEQFF.

This clonotype was counted a few times. This chain uses TRBV3-1 with TRBJ1-1; maybe TRBD1 (6 bases). Between the trimmed V and J ends, which lost 7 bases and 11 bases, there was a span of 20 bases. The CDR3 is made up of 13 amino acids. Germline V lookup: CDR1 LGHDT, CDR2 YNNKEL (reference sequence). The CDR3 sequence: CASTPSAGGSAFF. The DNA for the CDR3 is TGTGCCAGCACCCCCTCGGCCGGGGGCAGCGCTTTCTTT.

This clonotype was seen ten or more times. CDR3 coding DNA: TGTGCCAGCAGCTCCGGGACAGGGTCGTCCACCATATATTTT. This encodes CASSSGTGSSTIYF. The chain uses TRBV7-2 and TRBJ1-3, with 9 bases aligning to TRBD1. This CDR3 is built from 14 residues. The V gene end was trimmed by 4 bases and the J gene end by 9 bases; junction bases not matched to a gene: 7. Germline CDR1 reads SGHTA; CDR2 reads FQGNSA.

This clonotype was counted many times. The V call is TRBV5-8, the J call TRBJ2-4; 8 bases align to TRBD1. CDR3 length: 16 amino acids. J was trimmed by 0 bases and V by 4 bases; bases with no gene match: 6. From germline, CDR1 is SGHTS and CDR2 YDEGEE. Written as DNA, the CDR3 is TGTGCCAGCAGCGTGGACAGGGATTTAGCCAAAAACATTCAGTACTTC. This translates into CASSVDRDLAKNIQYF. The variable domain in full, completed from reference TRBV5-8 and TRBJ2-4, reads EAGVTQSPTHLIKTRGQQATLRCSPISGHTSVYWYQQALGLGLQFLLWYDEGEERNRGNFPPRFSGRQFPNYSSELNVNALELEDSALYLCASSVDRDLAKNIQYFGAGTRLSVL.

There are many counts of this clonotype. J is TRBJ2-7 and V is TRBV27; TRBD2 aligns across 8 bases. The germline CDR1 and CDR2 sequences are MNHEY and SMNVEV (reference sequence). J was trimmed by 2 bases and V by 6 bases; bases with no gene match: 12. The CDR3 contains 16 residues. CDR3 coding DNA: TGTGCCAGCAGCCCTATAGCGGGGAGTTCCCCCTACGAGCAGTACTTC. It yields the protein CASSPIAGSSPYEQYF.

This clonotype was seen many times. The chain has TRBV5-1 and TRBJ1-5; D unclear. The CDR3 is 13 amino acids. Trimming left V 3 bases short and J 6 bases short, with 10 bases between. CDR1 is SGHRS and CDR2 is YFSETQ in the germline V gene. The DNA of the CDR3 is TGCGCCAGCAGCTGGACGGGAGGTCAGCCCCAGCATTTT. Its translation: CASSWTGGQPQHF.

V gene TRBV10-3 combines with J gene TRBJ1-3; TRBD1 matches 8 bases. J was trimmed by 0 bases and V by 6 bases; bases with no gene match: 7. From germline, CDR1 is ENHRY and CDR2 SYGVKD. This CDR3 comprises 16 residues. The CDR3 nucleotides read TGTGCCATCAGCTACCGGGACAGGAGCTCTGGAAACACCATATATTTT. Translated, it gives CAISYRDRSSGNTIYF.

This clonotype has at least ten counts. This chain connects TRBV5-6 to TRBJ2-1, with TRBD2 identical over 8 bases. This CDR3 contains 15 residues. CDR1 SGHDT and CDR2 YYEEEE come from the germline V gene. Unmatched junction bases numbered 8, after V lost 3 bases and J lost 6 bases. In DNA, the CDR3 is TGTGCCAGCAGCTCTCGGGGACTAGTGGGCAATGAGCAGTTCTTC. This sequence encodes CASSSRGLVGNEQFF.

The gene calls are TRBV15 and TRBJ2-7, with 9 nucleotides matching TRBD1. Trimming at V came to 8 bases and at J to 0 bases, leaving 5 bases not matched to a gene. CDR1 LNHNV and CDR2 YYDKDF come from the germline V gene (reference sequence). The CDR3 has 14 amino acids. CDR3 nucleotide sequence: TGTGCCACCGCCCCGGACAGGGGCTCCTACGAGCAGTACTTC. It is translated as CATAPDRGSYEQYF.

The rearrangement joins TRBV7-9 to TRBJ1-4, with D unresolved. The CDR3 loop spans 13 amino acids. With 8 bases removed from V and 7 bases from J, the gap between germline ends came to 14 bases. CDR1 and CDR2 (germline): SEHNR, FQNEAQ (reference sequence). This CDR3 reads CASEARPAEKLFF. The CDR3, as DNA: TGTGCCAGCGAGGCGAGACCGGCTGAAAAACTGTTTTTT.

This clonotype was recorded many times. The rearrangement links TRBV29-1 to TRBJ2-2; D gene uncertain. V lost 4 bases and J lost 7, with 10 bases in between. The germline V gene has CDR1 SQVTM and CDR2 ANQGSEA. This CDR3 is built from 12 residues. This chain's CDR3 is CSVADGGGELFF. The CDR3 DNA sequence: TGCAGCGTTGCGGACGGTGGCGGGGAGCTGTTTTTT.

The table lists this clonotype with a few counts. The rearrangement uses TRBV30 and TRBJ2-1; 8 bases line up with TRBD2. CDR1 and CDR2 (germline): GTSNPN, SVGIG (reference sequence). The J segment lost 7 bases and the V segment lost 8 bases, leaving 4 bases of the junction unmatched. The CDR3 extends over 11 amino acids. CDR3 protein: CAAGGRNEQFF. The CDR3 coding sequence is TGTGCCGCGGGGGGCCGGAATGAGCAGTTCTTC.